The clone carrying this T cell receptor (beta chain) was detected once. Antigen specificity is unknown. Assay: immunoSEQ multiplex PCR; the TCRdb copy retains only in-frame clones and omits some. The sample lists roughly 51,000 clones; around 82% were seen once. The sample is drawn from a study of a mutant IDH1 vaccine in newly diagnosed glioma. Study summary: Patients, over weeks 1, 3, 5, 7, 11, 15, 19 and 23, received a total of eight vaccinations. Most patients had radiochemotherapy with temozolomide before enrollment; others had one alone. Treatment recipients were about 62% male and around 40% female, and their mean age was around 39 years. In some groups vaccination began 4-6 weeks post-radiotherapy; others received it with temozolomide.

CDR1 MNHEY and CDR2 SVGAGI come from the germline V gene. The trim removed 0 bases at V and 8 bases at J, leaving 3 bases unmatched. This CDR3 spans 13 amino acids. The time point is: week 5, during vaccination. Topical imiquimod was applied with each vaccine dose, which held 300 ug of mutant IDH1 20-mer peptide. This chain links TRBV6-5 with TRBJ1-2; 7 bases are shared with TRBD1. This clonotype was sampled from a young woman with glioma. Some clones in this sample may be carry-over from other donors' samples. Sequences were derived from PBMCs, sampled from a glioma patient whose treatment included an IDH1 peptide vaccine. CDR3 coding DNA: TGTGCCAGCAGTTACTCGACAGGGTTCGGCTACACCTTC. Translating gives CASSYSTGFGYTF.